This T cell receptor beta chain was identified during a study of blood T cell repertoires in COVID-19. Study context: Researchers got acute and convalescent COVID-19 samples from the United States, Italy and Spain. Sample material is recorded as cDNA or gDNA derived from T cells, B-cell-depleted T cells, or PBMCs.

Per the original methods: Reference gene primer amplification gave estimated nucleated cell counts. The data were produced by immunoSEQ multiplex PCR, yet TCRdb's version contains in-frame clones alone and is incomplete. D and trimming come from the DNA, and the V and J calls and clone size come from that table. Altogether over 150,000 clones are present, roughly 87% being singletons, with the ten largest covering under 5%. The germline V and J ends were trimmed by 6 bases and 3 bases, with 15 bases remaining between them. CDR3 size: 14 residues. The germline CDR1 and CDR2 sequences are MNHEY and SVGAGI.

This chain uses TRBV6-5 with TRBJ2-7, with D perhaps TRBD2 (5 bases). The sequencing input was peripheral blood. This TCR was recovered from a woman in her sixties or seventies who had recovered from COVID-19. CDR3 sequence reads: CASRVGEGNYEQYF. CDR3 coding DNA: TGTGCCAGCAGAGTCGGCGAGGGTAACTACGAGCAGTACTTC.